The sequence of this T cell receptor beta chain was determined in a study of CD8 T cell repertoires and HIV-1 epitope variants. The data were produced by immunoSEQ multiplex PCR, yet TCRdb's version contains in-frame clones alone and is incomplete. The sample records several thousand clones, roughly 70% being singletons. The germline V gene has CDR1 WSHSY and CDR2 SAAADI. V lost 5 bases, J lost 9 bases, and 19 bases lay in between. The CDR3 runs to 14 residues. For this clone: Its specificity is unknown.

The specimen was cultured CD8+ T cells derived from PBMCs. This chain links TRBV10-2 with TRBJ1-1; a possible D gene is TRBD1 (5 bases). This receptor was obtained from a male donor with HIV. Here the CDR3 DNA reads TGCGCCAGCAGTCCCACGGGGGAAACAGGACAAGCTTTCTTT. The encoded protein is CASSPTGETGQAFF.